A single sample gave rise to the 26 T cell receptor beta chains below, sequenced in a study of spatial heterogeneity in lung cancer. TCRdb called the 5' RACE reads again in MiXCR, with one record for every CDR3 protein. The table has 9,500 to 15,000 distinct CDR3 sequences, approximately 6.2% seen once. The time point was: sample taken at primary tumor resection. No cell sorting; template was whole RNA from tumor, lung tissue or PBMC. Sample: normal lung tissue next to the tumor, taken at surgery. Every receptor here comes from a male donor with early-stage non-small cell lung cancer.

This clonotype was found many times. This beta chain slipped into a library made for alpha chains as a stray read, so its size is not meaningful. The chain uses TRBV12-3 or TRBV12-4 and TRBJ2-2, with D uncertain. Trimming stripped 2 bases from V and 5 bases from J, with 9 bases between. This CDR3 has 14 amino acids. The CDR3 here is CASSLYQGTGELFF. In DNA form, the CDR3 reads TGTGCCAGCAGTTTATACCAAGGGACCGGGGAGCTGTTTTTT.

Ten or more counts support this clonotype. The library was designed around alpha chains, so this beta chain is a stray read whose abundance carries little weight. The CDR3 loop is CSAGTSGLGGDTQYF. The CDR3 DNA reads as TGCAGTGCCGGGACTAGCGGCCTTGGTGGAGATACGCAGTATTTT. The chain recombines TRBV20-1 with TRBJ2-3, with 11 positions matching TRBD2. J was trimmed by 5 bases and V by 6 bases; bases with no gene match: 10. There are 15 residues in the CDR3. The germline V gene has CDR1 DFQATT and CDR2 SNEGSKA (reference sequence).

There are many counts of this clonotype. Because the library targeted alpha chains, this beta chain is an off-target read whose size means little. This chain uses TRBV7-2 with TRBJ1-5; no clear D gene. This CDR3 has 15 amino acids. V lost 1 base and J lost 4, with 11 bases in between. Per germline, CDR1 SGHTA and CDR2 FQGNSA. The CDR3 sequence is CASSLGVAGNQPQHF. In nucleotides, the CDR3 is TGTGCCAGCAGCTTAGGAGTCGCGGGAAATCAGCCCCAGCATTTT. Full variable domain (rest looked up from reference TRBV7-2 and TRBJ1-5): GAGVSQSPSNKVTEKGKDVELRCDPISGHTALYWYRQSLGQGLEFLIYFQGNSAPDKSGLPSDRFSAERTGGSVSTLTIQRTQQEDSAVYLCASSLGVAGNQPQHFGDGTRLSIL.

This clonotype was counted ten times or more. Little can be read into the size of this beta chain, an off-target read in a library designed for alpha chains. V and J are TRBV18 and TRBJ1-1, with TRBD1 matching 9 bases. Trimming cost V 4 bases and J 7 bases; bases outside gene matches: 10. Germline CDR1 is KGHSH and CDR2 is LQKENI. The CDR3 length is 15 residues. CDR3 sequence (DNA): TGTGCCAGCTCACTCTCCGGGACAGGGTTAGGTGAAGCTTTCTTT. Its translation is CASSLSGTGLGEAFF.

In its sample, this clonotype is medium-sized (0.01 to 0.1%). The library was prepared for alpha chains; this beta chain is a stray read, so its frequency means little. The CDR3 sequence is CASSLGQGANTGELFF. The CDR3 bases are TGTGCCAGCAGCCTGGGACAGGGAGCGAACACCGGGGAGCTGTTTTTT. The chain couples TRBV7-9 to TRBJ2-2; TRBD1 matches at 9 bases. Per germline, CDR1 SEHNR and CDR2 FQNEAQ (reference sequence). V was clipped by 5 bases and J by 0 bases; unmatched bases: 4. The CDR3 loop spans 16 amino acids.

Regarding this clonotype: This beta chain was picked up by a library intended for alpha chains and is off target, so its count carries little meaning. CDR3 sequence reads: CASSSGIGSFDEQFF. The CDR3 DNA sequence: TGTGCCAGTAGTTCTGGGATCGGTTCGTTTGATGAGCAGTTCTTC. The rearrangement links TRBV19 to TRBJ2-1; D unresolved. With 5 bases removed from V and 8 bases from J, the gap between germline ends came to 19 bases. From germline, CDR1 is LNHDA and CDR2 SQIVND (reference sequence). This CDR3 region has 15 residues.

This clonotype was seen ten or more times. One end of the junction fails to match germline, which may point to a read error. With the library built for alpha chains, this beta chain is off target and its frequency is not meaningful. J is TRBJ2-5 and V is TRBV7-7, with D unresolved. Germline V CDR1 and CDR2: SSHAT, FNYEAQ (reference sequence). The CDR3 runs 15 residues. The CDR3 sequence: CASSLTIAEQETQYF. The CDR3, as DNA: TGTGCTAGCAGCTTAACGATTGCGGAACAAGAGACCCAGTACTTC.

Relative to its sample, this clonotype is medium-sized. This beta chain turned up in a library designed for alpha chains; as an off-target read, its abundance says little. The rearrangement joins TRBV6-2 or TRBV6-3 to TRBJ2-6; no reliable D call. The CDR3 loop spans 14 amino acids. V lost 8 bases and J 3 bases, leaving 11 bases between the germline ends. The germline V gene has CDR1 MNHEY and CDR2 SVGEGT. CDR3 DNA sequence: TGTGCCAGCTCTCGAGGTGATGGGGCCAACGTCCTGACTTTC. Translated, it gives CASSRGDGANVLTF.

This clonotype was counted ten times or more. This beta chain is an off-target read within a library intended for alpha chains, so its frequency means little. This chain connects TRBV29-1 to TRBJ2-1; the match to TRBD2 covers 9 bases. The CDR3 has 15 amino acids. With V trimmed by 1 base and J by 12 bases, 13 bases remained unmatched. The V gene's germline CDR1 is SQVTM and CDR2 ANQGSEA. CDR3 sequence: CSVEGLAGSAGGQFF. CDR3 bases: TGCAGCGTTGAAGGTCTAGCGGGATCGGCGGGCGGGCAGTTCTTC.

This clonotype was counted many times. This beta chain was picked up by a library intended for alpha chains and is off target, so its count carries little meaning. The rearrangement joins TRBV6-2 or TRBV6-3 to TRBJ2-3; tentative D call: TRBD2 (6 bases). This CDR3 region has 15 residues. Germline lookup yields CDR1 MNHEY and CDR2 SVGEGT. V gave up 2 bases and J gave up 1 base, with 10 bases separating them. Written as DNA, the CDR3 is TGTGCCAGCAGTTACCCCGGGACTCGCACAGATACGCAGTATTTT. Its protein product is CASSYPGTRTDTQYF.

This clonotype appeared many times. For a library built for alpha chains, this beta chain is a stray read; little rests on its size. The chain employs TRBV2 and TRBJ1-1, with D hard to call. Looked up from germline, CDR1 is SNHLY and CDR2 is FYNNEI. The V and J ends lost 3 bases and 0 bases respectively, with 14 bases between them. This CDR3 contains 16 residues. CDR3 DNA: TGTGCCAGCAGTGAGATGAGCCTCCACATGAACACTGAAGCTTTCTTT. Its translation: CASSEMSLHMNTEAFF. Variable domain in full (rest from reference TRBV2 and TRBJ1-1): EPEVTQTPSHQVTQMGQEVILRCVPISNHLYFYWYRQILGQKVEFLVSFYNNEISEKSEIFDDQFSVERPDGSNFTLKIRSTKLEDSAMYFCASSEMSLHMNTEAFFGQGTRLTVV.

This clonotype has more than one count but fewer than ten. A library prepared for alpha chains yielded this beta chain as an off-target read; its size is of little meaning. V is TRBV19 and J is TRBJ1-2, with a possible D match to TRBD1 (6 bases). The CDR3 is 13 amino acids. CDR1 is LNHDA and CDR2 is SQIVND in the germline V gene (reference sequence). The V gene lost 10 bases and the J gene lost 4 bases, with 16 bases spanning the gap. The chain's CDR3 is CATLAGGTYGYTF. CDR3 nucleotides: TGTGCCACCCTGGCGGGGGGCACCTATGGCTACACCTTC.

By share, this clonotype counts as large. This beta chain slipped into a library made for alpha chains as a stray read, so its size is not meaningful. The CDR3 is CSARDPGGVAPLHF. The CDR3 DNA sequence: TGCAGTGCTAGAGATCCAGGCGGGGTCGCACCCCTCCACTTT. The chain carries TRBV20-1 and TRBJ1-6; D is ambiguous. Germline CDR1 is DFQATT and CDR2 is SNEGSKA (reference sequence). CDR3 length: 14 amino acids. V was trimmed by 0 bases and J by 11 bases, leaving 14 bases between them.

This clonotype was found many times. For a library built for alpha chains, this beta chain is a stray read; little rests on its size. The chain couples TRBV6-5 to TRBJ1-1; 7 bases are shared with TRBD1. CDR3 size: 18 residues. V lost 6 bases, J lost 4 bases, and 20 bases stayed unmatched. Germline V gives CDR1 MNHEY, CDR2 SVGAGI. DNA for the CDR3: TGTGCCAGCAGGGGACTCTTACAGGGGAAAGGGCTGGGCACTGAAGCTTTCTTT. Translating gives CASRGLLQGKGLGTEAFF.

This clonotype was detected only a few times. This beta chain is an off-target read within a library intended for alpha chains, so its frequency means little. This chain uses TRBV7-2 with TRBJ2-2; D is uncertain. The germline gives CDR1 SGHTA, CDR2 FQGNSA. CDR3 length: 12 residues. The V end lost 3 bases, the J end lost 1 base, and 0 bases lay between the germline ends. The CDR3 reads CASSLNTGELFF. The CDR3 nucleotides are TGTGCCAGCAGCTTGAACACCGGGGAGCTGTTTTTT.

In this sample, this clonotype is medium-sized. Because the library targeted alpha chains, this beta chain is an off-target read whose size means little. The genes are TRBV24-1 and TRBJ2-3; TRBD1 matches at 10 bases. Germline CDR1 reads KGHDR; CDR2 reads SFDVKD. Unmatched junction bases numbered 13, after V lost 6 bases and J lost 5 bases. The length of the CDR3 is 17 residues. The CDR3 is CATSPLQSGTGEDTQYF. In DNA, the CDR3 is TGTGCCACCAGTCCCCTCCAGTCCGGGACAGGGGAAGATACGCAGTATTTT.

Within the sample, this clonotype is large. This beta chain turned up in a library designed for alpha chains; as an off-target read, its abundance says little. V is TRBV29-1 and J is TRBJ2-2, with 7 bases that match TRBD2. The trim removed 5 bases at V and 0 bases at J, leaving 12 bases unmatched. The CDR3 is 17 amino acids. CDR1 is SQVTM, CDR2 ANQGSEA, per germline. The CDR3 loop is CSVITGGSLSNTGELFF. For the CDR3, the DNA is TGCAGCGTTATAACGGGAGGTTCTTTGTCGAACACCGGGGAGCTGTTTTTT.

This clonotype was picked up many times. This beta chain was picked up by a library intended for alpha chains and is off target, so its count carries little meaning. The chain employs TRBV20-1 and TRBJ2-3; 7 bases are a match to TRBD2. Germline-derived CDR1 and CDR2 are DFQATT and SNEGSKA (reference sequence). The J segment lost 4 bases and the V segment lost 3 bases, leaving 7 bases of the junction unmatched. This CDR3 region has 14 residues. CDR3 amino acids: CSASFVGGADTQYF. CDR3 coding DNA: TGCAGTGCTAGTTTCGTGGGAGGGGCAGATACGCAGTATTTT.

This clonotype occurred many times. Because this beta chain is a stray read in a library intended to capture alpha chains, its abundance should not be given much weight. The V gene is TRBV20-1, the J gene TRBJ2-3; the D gene is possibly TRBD2 (5 bases). The germline V gene encodes CDR1 DFQATT and CDR2 SNEGSKA (reference sequence). The CDR3 runs 12 residues. V lost 5 bases to trimming and J lost 5 bases, with 11 bases between them. Here the CDR3 reads CSAPDSGDTQYF. DNA for the CDR3: TGCAGTGCTCCGGACTCGGGAGATACGCAGTATTTT.

This clonotype was counted ten times or more. Since the library was made to target alpha chains, this beta chain is a stray read and its abundance is not meaningful. The genes are TRBV19 and TRBJ2-1, with D unclear. CDR1 and CDR2 (germline): LNHDA, SQIVND (reference sequence). Trimming pared 9 bases from V and 3 bases from J, leaving 9 bases between. The CDR3 has 12 residues. The CDR3 DNA reads as TGTGCCAGCGGACGGAACTACAATGAGCAGTTCTTC. Encoded protein: CASGRNYNEQFF.

This clonotype has at least ten counts. The library was built for alpha chains, so this beta chain is an off-target read and its size means little. The chain has TRBV12-3 or TRBV12-4 and TRBJ1-1; D remains unclear. V was pared by 2 bases and J by 0 bases, with 7 bases between. The CDR3 runs 14 residues. The CDR3: CASSLRQLNTEAFF. As DNA, the CDR3 is TGTGCCAGCAGTTTACGACAACTGAACACTGAAGCTTTCTTT.

In this sample, this clonotype turned up many times. This beta chain came through as a stray read in a library set up for alpha chains, and its size says little. This chain joins TRBV29-1 and TRBJ2-1, with TRBD2 matching over 8 bases. This CDR3 is built from 14 residues. Germline V CDR1 and CDR2: SQVTM, ANQGSEA. Trimming at V came to 6 bases and at J to 6 bases, leaving 10 bases not matched to a gene. The CDR3 reads CSVSLIAGTNEQFF. In nucleotides, the CDR3 is TGCAGCGTATCCCTGATAGCGGGAACCAATGAGCAGTTCTTC.

This clonotype is medium-sized in the sample. One end of the junction varies from germline; a read error may be responsible. This beta chain slipped into a library made for alpha chains as a stray read, so its size is not meaningful. The chain is built from TRBV5-1 and TRBJ2-7; possibly TRBD2 for D (6 bases). Germline-derived CDR1 and CDR2 are SGHRS and YFSETQ. This CDR3 has 14 amino acids. The CDR3 DNA follows: TGCGCCAGCAGATTGGCTAGCGCCTCCTACGAGCAGTACTTC. Its translation is CASRLASASYEQYF.

This clonotype has ten or more counts. With the library built for alpha chains, this beta chain is off target and its frequency is not meaningful. This chain uses TRBV29-1 with TRBJ2-3; 9 positions agree with TRBD1. In germline, CDR1 is SQVTM, CDR2 ANQGSEA. V lost 5 bases, J lost 1 base, and 19 bases stayed unmatched. The CDR3 has 19 amino acids. CDR3 sequence (DNA): TGCAGCGTTCTAGGTGTAGGGACAGGGAGACGGTCCGGCACAGATACGCAGTATTTT. Its protein is CSVLGVGTGRRSGTDTQYF.

This clonotype was detected ten times or more. This beta chain is a stray read from a library made for alpha chains; its abundance is not meaningful. The rearrangement uses TRBV5-1 and TRBJ2-2; D unclear. This CDR3 has 14 amino acids. CDR1 and CDR2 from the germline V gene are SGHRS and YFSETQ. With 2 bases removed from V and 3 bases from J, the gap between germline ends came to 8 bases. CDR3 amino acids: CASSLYMYTGELFF. The DNA for the CDR3 is TGCGCCAGCAGCTTATACATGTACACCGGGGAGCTGTTTTTT.

This clonotype was counted ten times or more. This beta chain is a stray read from a library made for alpha chains; its abundance is not meaningful. The J gene is TRBJ2-6, the V gene TRBV20-1; D call uncertain. CDR1 is DFQATT and CDR2 is SNEGSKA in the germline V gene (reference sequence). V lost 5 bases, J lost 9 bases, and 11 bases lay in between. The CDR3 runs 12 residues. CDR3 in DNA: TGCAGTGCTCCCCCCGGTGGCAACGTCCTGACTTTC. Translated, it gives CSAPPGGNVLTF.